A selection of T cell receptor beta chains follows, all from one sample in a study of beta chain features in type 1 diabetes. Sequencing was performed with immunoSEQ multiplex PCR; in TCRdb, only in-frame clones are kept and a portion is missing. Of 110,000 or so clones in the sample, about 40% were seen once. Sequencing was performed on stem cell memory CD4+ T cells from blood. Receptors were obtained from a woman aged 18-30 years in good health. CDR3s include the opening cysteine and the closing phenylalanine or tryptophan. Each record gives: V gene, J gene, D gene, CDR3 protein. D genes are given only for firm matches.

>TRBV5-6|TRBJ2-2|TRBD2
CASSPTTSGPNTGELFF
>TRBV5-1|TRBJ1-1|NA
CASSLTGSNTEAFF
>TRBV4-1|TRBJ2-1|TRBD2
CASRSAGTSSYNEQFF
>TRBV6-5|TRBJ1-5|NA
CASSYSSGAGRAQHF
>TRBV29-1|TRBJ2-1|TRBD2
CSLIDRVEAGGVFNEQFF
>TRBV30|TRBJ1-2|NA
CAWSPRASYTF
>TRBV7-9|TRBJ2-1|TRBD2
CASSAGTRALNEQFF
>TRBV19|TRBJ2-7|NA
CASKAGPTYEQYF
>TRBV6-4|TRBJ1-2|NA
CASSDSLQGLSGYTF
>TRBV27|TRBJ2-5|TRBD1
CASSPSTGLGETQYF
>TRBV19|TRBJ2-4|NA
CASSIEREGNIQYF
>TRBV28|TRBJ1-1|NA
CASSLRVRGTAFF
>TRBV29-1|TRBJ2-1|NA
CSVGYRSSYNEQFF
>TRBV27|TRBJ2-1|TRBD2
CASSWGGRGSYNEQFF
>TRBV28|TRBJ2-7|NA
CASRSPQGYEQYF
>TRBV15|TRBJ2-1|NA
CATSRDGRGRGNEQFF
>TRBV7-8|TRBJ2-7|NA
CASSPGPGNEQYF
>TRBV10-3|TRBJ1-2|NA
CAISEGGAFGYTF
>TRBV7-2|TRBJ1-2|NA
CASSRTEDGYTF
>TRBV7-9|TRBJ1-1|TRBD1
CASSLGGQGGAFF
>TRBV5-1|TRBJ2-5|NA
CASSSALGGETQYF
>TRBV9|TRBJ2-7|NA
CASSVVPGGEQYF
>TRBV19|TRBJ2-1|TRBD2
CASSIPAGGSEQFF
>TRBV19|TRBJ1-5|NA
CATQGSNQPQHF
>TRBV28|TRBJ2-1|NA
CASSSPAREPYNEQFF
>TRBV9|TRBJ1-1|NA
CASSALYMMNTEAFF
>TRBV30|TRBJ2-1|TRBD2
CAWSRNHRLAASYNEQFF
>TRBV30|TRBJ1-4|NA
CAWNPRDSEKLFF
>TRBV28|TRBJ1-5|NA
CASTFGRGYQPQHF
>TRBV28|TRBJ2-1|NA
CASSSNRDWDNEQFF
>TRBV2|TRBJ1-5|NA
CASSVGGGAGQPQHF
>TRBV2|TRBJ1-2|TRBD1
CASSSTGEGYYGYTF
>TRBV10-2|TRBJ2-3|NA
CASSGWVASTDTQYF
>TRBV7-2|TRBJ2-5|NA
CASSLGVKRAQETQYF
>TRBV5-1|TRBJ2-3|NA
CASRLPSTDTQYF
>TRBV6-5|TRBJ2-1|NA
CASSLLDRYNEQFF
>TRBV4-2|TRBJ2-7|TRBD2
CASSHAPGLAGGPCEQYF